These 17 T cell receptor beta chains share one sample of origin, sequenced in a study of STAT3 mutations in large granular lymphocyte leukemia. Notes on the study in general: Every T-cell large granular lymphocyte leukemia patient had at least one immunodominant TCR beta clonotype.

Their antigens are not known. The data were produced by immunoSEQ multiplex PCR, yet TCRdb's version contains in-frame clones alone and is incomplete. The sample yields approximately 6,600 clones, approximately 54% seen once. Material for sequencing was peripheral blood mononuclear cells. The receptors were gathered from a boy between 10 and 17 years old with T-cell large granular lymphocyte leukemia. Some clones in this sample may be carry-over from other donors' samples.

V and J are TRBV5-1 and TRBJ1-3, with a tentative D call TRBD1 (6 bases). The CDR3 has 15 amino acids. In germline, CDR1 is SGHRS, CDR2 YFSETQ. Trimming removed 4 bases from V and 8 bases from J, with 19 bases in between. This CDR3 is CASSLVMGGMDTIYF. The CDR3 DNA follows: TGCGCCAGCAGCCTCGTTATGGGGGGCATGGACACCATATATTTT.

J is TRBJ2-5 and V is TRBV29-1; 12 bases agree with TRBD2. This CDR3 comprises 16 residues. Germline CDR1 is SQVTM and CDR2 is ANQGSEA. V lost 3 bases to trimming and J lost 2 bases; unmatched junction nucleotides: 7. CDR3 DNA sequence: TGCAGCGTTGACCGGACTAGCGGGGCGTCTCAAGAGACCCAGTACTTC. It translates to CSVDRTSGASQETQYF.

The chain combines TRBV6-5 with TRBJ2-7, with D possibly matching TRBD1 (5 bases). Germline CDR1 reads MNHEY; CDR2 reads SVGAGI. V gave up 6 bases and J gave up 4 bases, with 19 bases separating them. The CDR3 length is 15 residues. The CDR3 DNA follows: TGTGCCAGCAGCCAAACTATCAGGGAAACTTACGAGCAGTACTTC. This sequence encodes CASSQTIRETYEQYF.

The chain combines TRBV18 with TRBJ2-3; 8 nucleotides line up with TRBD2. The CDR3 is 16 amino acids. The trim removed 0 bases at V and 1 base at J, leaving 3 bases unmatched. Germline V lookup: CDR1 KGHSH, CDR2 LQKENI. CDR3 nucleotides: TGTGCCAGCTCACCACCCGGGGGGGGAGGCACAGATACGCAGTATTTT. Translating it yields CASSPPGGGGTDTQYF.

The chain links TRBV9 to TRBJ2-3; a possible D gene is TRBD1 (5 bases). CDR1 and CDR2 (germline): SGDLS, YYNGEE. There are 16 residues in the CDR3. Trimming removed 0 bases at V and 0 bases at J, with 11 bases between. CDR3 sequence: CASSVVGLTSTDTQYF. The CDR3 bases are TGTGCCAGCAGCGTAGTGGGGCTCACTAGCACAGATACGCAGTATTTT. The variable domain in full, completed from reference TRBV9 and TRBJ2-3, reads DSGVTQTPKHLITATGQRVTLRCSPRSGDLSVYWYQQSLDQGLQFLIQYYNGEERAKGNILERFSAQQFPDLHSELNLSSLELGDSALYFCASSVVGLTSTDTQYFGPGTRLTVL.

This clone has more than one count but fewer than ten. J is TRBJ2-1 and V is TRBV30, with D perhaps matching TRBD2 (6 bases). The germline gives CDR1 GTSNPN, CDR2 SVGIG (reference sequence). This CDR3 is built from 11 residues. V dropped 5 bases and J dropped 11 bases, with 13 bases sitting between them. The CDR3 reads CAWASGLQQFF. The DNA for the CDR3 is TGTGCCTGGGCTTCGGGACTCCAGCAGTTCTTC.

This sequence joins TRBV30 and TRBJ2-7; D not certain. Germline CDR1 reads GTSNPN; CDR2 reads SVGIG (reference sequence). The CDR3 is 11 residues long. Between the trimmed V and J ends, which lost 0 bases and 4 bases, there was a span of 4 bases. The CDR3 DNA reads TGTGCCTGGAGTGTAGGGTACGAGCAGTACTTC. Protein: CAWSVGYEQYF.

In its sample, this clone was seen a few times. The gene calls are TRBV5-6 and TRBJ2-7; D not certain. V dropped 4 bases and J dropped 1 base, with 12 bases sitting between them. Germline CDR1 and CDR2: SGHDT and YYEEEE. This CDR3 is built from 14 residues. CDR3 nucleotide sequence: TGTGCCAGCAGCCTAGGTGCGGAGTCCTACGAGCAGTACTTC. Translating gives CASSLGAESYEQYF.

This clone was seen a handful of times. The CDR3 coding sequence is TGTGCCTGGACCCGATACGGGCCAGGCTCCTACGAGCAGTACTTC. Translating gives CAWTRYGPGSYEQYF. V and J are TRBV30 and TRBJ2-7, with no clear D. Deletions cut 4 bases from V and 0 bases from J, with 16 bases between. Germline V gives CDR1 GTSNPN, CDR2 SVGIG (reference sequence). CDR3 length equals 15 residues.

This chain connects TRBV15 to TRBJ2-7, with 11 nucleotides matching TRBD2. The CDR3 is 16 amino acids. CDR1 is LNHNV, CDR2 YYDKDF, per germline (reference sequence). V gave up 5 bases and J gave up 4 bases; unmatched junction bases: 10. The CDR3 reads CATSGTSGGTTYEQYF. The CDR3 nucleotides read TGTGCCACCAGCGGGACTAGCGGAGGGACGACTTACGAGCAGTACTTC.

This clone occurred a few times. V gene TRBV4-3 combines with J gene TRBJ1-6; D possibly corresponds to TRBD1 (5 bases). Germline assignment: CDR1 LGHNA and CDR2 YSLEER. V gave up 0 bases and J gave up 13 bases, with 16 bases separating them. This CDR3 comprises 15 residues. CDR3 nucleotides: TGCGCCAGCAGCCAAGAAACGGGGCAGGGACGGCCCCTCCACTTT. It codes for CASSQETGQGRPLHF.

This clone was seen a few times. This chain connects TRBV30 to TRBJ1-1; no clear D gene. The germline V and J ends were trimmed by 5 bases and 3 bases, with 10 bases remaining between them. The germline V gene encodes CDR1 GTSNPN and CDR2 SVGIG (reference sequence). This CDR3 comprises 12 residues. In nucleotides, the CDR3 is TGTGCCTGGGGTCGGGAGTACACTGAAGCTTTCTTT. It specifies CAWGREYTEAFF. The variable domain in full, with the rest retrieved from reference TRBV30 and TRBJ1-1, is SQTIHQWPATLVQPVGSPLSLECTVEGTSNPNLYWYRQAAGRGLQLLFYSVGIGQISSEVPQNLSASRPQDRQFILSSKKLLLSDSGFYLCAWGREYTEAFFGQGTRLTVV.

CDR3 DNA sequence: TGTGCCAGTAGTATGGATGGATGGAGCAATGAGCAGTTCTTC. This translates into CASSMDGWSNEQFF. The rearrangement links TRBV19 to TRBJ2-1, with no clear D. Between the trimmed V and J ends, which lost 3 bases and 6 bases, there was a span of 12 bases. Germline V gene sequence: CDR1 LNHDA, CDR2 SQIVND (reference sequence). This CDR3 is 14 amino acids long.

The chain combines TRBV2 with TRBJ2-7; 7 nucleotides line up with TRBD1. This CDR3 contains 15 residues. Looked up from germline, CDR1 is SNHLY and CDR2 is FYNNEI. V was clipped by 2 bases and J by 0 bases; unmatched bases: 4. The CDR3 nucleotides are TGTGCCAGCAGTGAACTGACAGGGCCCTCCTACGAGCAGTACTTC. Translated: CASSELTGPSYEQYF.

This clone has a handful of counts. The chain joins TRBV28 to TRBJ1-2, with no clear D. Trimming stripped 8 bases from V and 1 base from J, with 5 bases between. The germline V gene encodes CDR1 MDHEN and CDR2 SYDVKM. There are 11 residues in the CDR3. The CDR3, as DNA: TGTGCCAGCGGGGTTAACTATGGCTACACCTTC. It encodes CASGVNYGYTF.

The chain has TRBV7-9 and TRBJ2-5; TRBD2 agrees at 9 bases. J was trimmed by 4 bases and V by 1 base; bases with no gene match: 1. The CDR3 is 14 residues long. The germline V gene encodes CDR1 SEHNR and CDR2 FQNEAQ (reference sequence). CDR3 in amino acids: CASSLELAGETQYF. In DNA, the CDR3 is TGTGCCAGCAGCTTAGAACTAGCGGGAGAGACCCAGTACTTC.

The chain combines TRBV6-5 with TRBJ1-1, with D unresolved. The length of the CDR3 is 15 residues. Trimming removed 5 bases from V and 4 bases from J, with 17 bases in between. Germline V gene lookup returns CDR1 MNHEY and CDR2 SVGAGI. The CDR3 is CASSPQTAPRTEAFF. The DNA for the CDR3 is TGTGCCAGCAGTCCACAGACCGCTCCTCGCACTGAAGCTTTCTTT.